This TCR beta chain came from a study of blood T cell repertoires in COVID-19. Notes on this clone: Relative to the germline gene, one junction end is altered; a read error may explain this. This same CDR3 is encoded by further DNA sequences in the sample.

TCRdb's copy holds only in-frame clones and misses some; the assay was immunoSEQ multiplex PCR. Of 150,000 or so clones detected, 70% to 90% appear once; the ten largest clones hold around 8%. The CDR3 covers 17 residues. Germline CDR1 and CDR2: LGHNT and FRNRAP. The chain combines TRBV12-5 with TRBJ2-5; D may correspond to TRBD1 or TRBD2 (6 bases each). The specimen sequenced was peripheral blood. This TCR was sampled from a woman between 55 and 75 years old with COVID-19, enrolled during active disease. In DNA, the CDR3 is TGTGCTCGTGGTTTGGGGGGCACAGGAGGGCAACAAGAGACCCAGTACTTC. This gives the protein CARGLGGTGGQQETQYF.